This is a list of T cell receptor beta chains from one sample in a study of CD8 T cells in Susac syndrome. TCRdb used MiXCR to reprocess the immunoSEQ multiplex PCR reads, holding one entry per CDR3 protein. This sample has about 210,000 distinct CDR3 sequences, with around 95% found just once. Specimen: CD4+ T cells from PBMCs. These TCRs come from a human donor with multiple sclerosis. The CDR3 runs from the conserved cysteine through the conserved F or W. The D gene is left open where the match is weak.

V: TRBV6-1; J: TRBJ1-1; D: TRBD1; CDR3: CASRRAPGGGMNTEAFF
V: TRBV9; J: TRBJ2-7; D: TRBD2; CDR3: CASSYTSGSNEQYF
V: TRBV27; J: TRBJ2-7; D: .; CDR3: CASSLTLGRNYEQYF
V: TRBV6-5; J: TRBJ1-2; D: TRBD1; CDR3: CASSYSTGAGYTF
V: TRBV3-1; J: TRBJ2-3; D: .; CDR3: CASSQVGGKSTDTQYF
V: TRBV7-8; J: TRBJ2-6; D: .; CDR3: CASSLNSGANVLTF
V: TRBV30; J: TRBJ2-5; D: TRBD1; CDR3: CAWSGGTGRQETQYF
V: TRBV3-1; J: TRBJ2-3; D: .; CDR3: CASSQDIAGGTDTQYF
V: TRBV3-1; J: TRBJ2-7; D: .; CDR3: CASSQGRTAYEQYF
V: TRBV25-1; J: TRBJ2-7; D: .; CDR3: CASSGQDYFSYEQYF
V: TRBV18; J: TRBJ2-3; D: TRBD2; CDR3: CASSSGSGAHTDTQYF
V: TRBV23-1; J: TRBJ1-6; D: .; CDR3: CASMWIVFPYNSPLHF
V: TRBV29-1; J: TRBJ2-5; D: .; CDR3: CSVVMGGETQYF
V: TRBV20-1; J: TRBJ2-3; D: .; CDR3: CSAPGPTDTQYF
V: TRBV2; J: TRBJ1-2; D: .; CDR3: CASSESAYGYTF
V: TRBV5-1; J: TRBJ1-1; D: TRBD1; CDR3: CASSLYRQGGITEAFF
V: TRBV29-1; J: TRBJ2-7; D: .; CDR3: CSVGGGGRQSSYEQYF
V: TRBV3-1; J: TRBJ2-7; D: .; CDR3: CASSLGGWEQYF
V: TRBV4-2; J: TRBJ2-2; D: .; CDR3: CASSQGSEAFGELFF
V: TRBV20-1; J: TRBJ2-7; D: .; CDR3: CSATYQDGYDLYF
V: TRBV18; J: TRBJ2-3; D: .; CDR3: CASSPARGEDTQYF
V: TRBV30; J: TRBJ2-7; D: TRBD1; CDR3: CAWSVRQGRYEQYF
V: TRBV2; J: TRBJ1-5; D: .; CDR3: CASSEAESRFTQPQHF
V: TRBV20-1; J: TRBJ2-1; D: TRBD2; CDR3: CSARDGQGGINEQFF
V: TRBV14; J: TRBJ2-6; D: .; CDR3: CASSQGRSSGANVLTF
V: TRBV5-1; J: TRBJ2-5; D: TRBD1; CDR3: CASSARTGAETQYF
V: TRBV7-3; J: TRBJ2-3; D: TRBD1; CDR3: CASSLETGGRDTQYF
V: TRBV27; J: TRBJ2-5; D: TRBD1; CDR3: CASSPDFDRGRETQYF
V: TRBV20-1; J: TRBJ2-5; D: TRBD2; CDR3: CSASGTSSSGETQYF
V: TRBV28; J: TRBJ1-1; D: .; CDR3: CASSIRPVEAFF
V: TRBV18; J: TRBJ2-7; D: .; CDR3: CASSPPLSDEQYF
V: TRBV5-1; J: TRBJ2-7; D: .; CDR3: CASSPGHRRGYEQYF
V: TRBV24-1; J: TRBJ2-3; D: .; CDR3: CATSDLFTDTQYF
V: TRBV27; J: TRBJ2-1; D: TRBD2; CDR3: CASSPTGTSGNEQFF
V: TRBV27; J: TRBJ1-1; D: .; CDR3: CASRLRAGTLMNTEAFF
V: TRBV29-1; J: TRBJ1-2; D: TRBD1; CDR3: CSVGGQINYGYTF
V: TRBV7-9; J: TRBJ2-3; D: .; CDR3: CASGTQYF
V: TRBV15; J: TRBJ2-1; D: TRBD1; CDR3: CATSGLGTGGISYNEQFF
V: TRBV30; J: TRBJ1-1; D: .; CDR3: CAWSQGGETEAFF
V: TRBV2; J: TRBJ2-7; D: .; CDR3: CASSGEGQYF
V: TRBV24-1; J: TRBJ2-1; D: .; CDR3: CATSGGVLGEQFF
V: TRBV6-1; J: TRBJ1-6; D: .; CDR3: CASSVGRDQRPHF
V: TRBV28; J: TRBJ1-1; D: .; CDR3: CHQFGLENTEAFF
V: TRBV5-1; J: TRBJ2-1; D: .; CDR3: CASRWDHSYNEQFF
V: TRBV19; J: TRBJ2-5; D: .; CDR3: CASRTGLGGQETQYF